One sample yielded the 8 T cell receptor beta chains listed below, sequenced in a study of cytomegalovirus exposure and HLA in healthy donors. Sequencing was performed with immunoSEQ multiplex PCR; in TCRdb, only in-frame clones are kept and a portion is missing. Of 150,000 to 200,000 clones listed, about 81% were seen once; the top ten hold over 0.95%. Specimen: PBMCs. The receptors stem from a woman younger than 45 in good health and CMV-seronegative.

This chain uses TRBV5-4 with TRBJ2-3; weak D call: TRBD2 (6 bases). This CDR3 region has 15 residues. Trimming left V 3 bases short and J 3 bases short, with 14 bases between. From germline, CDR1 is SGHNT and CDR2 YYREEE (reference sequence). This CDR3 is CASSWDSGPTDTQYF. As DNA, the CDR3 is TGTGCCAGCAGCTGGGACTCTGGCCCTACAGATACGCAGTATTTT.

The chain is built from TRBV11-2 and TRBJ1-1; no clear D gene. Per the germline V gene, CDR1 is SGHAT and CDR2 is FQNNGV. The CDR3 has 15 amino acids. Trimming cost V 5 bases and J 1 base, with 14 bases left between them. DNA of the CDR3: TGTGCCAGCAGCCCCTTTTCTAGGTCGAACACTGAAGCTTTCTTT. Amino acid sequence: CASSPFSRSNTEAFF.

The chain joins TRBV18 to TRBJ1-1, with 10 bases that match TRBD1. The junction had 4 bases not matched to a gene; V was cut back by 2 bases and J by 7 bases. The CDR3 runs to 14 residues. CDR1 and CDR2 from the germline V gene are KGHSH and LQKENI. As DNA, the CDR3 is TGTGCCAGCTCACCATCTGACAGGGGGCTTGAAGCTTTCTTT. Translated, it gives CASSPSDRGLEAFF.

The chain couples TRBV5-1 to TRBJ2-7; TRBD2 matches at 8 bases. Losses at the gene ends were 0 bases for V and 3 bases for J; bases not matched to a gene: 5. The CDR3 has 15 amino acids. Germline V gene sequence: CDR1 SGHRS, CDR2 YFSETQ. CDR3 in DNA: TGCGCCAGCAGCTTGGGCGGGGGGACAATCTACGAGCAGTACTTC. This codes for CASSLGGGTIYEQYF.

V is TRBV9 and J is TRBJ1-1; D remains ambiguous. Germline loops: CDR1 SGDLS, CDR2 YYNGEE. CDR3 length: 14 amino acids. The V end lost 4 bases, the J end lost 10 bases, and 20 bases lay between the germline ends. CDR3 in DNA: TGTGCCAGCAGCCCCCGGGGAGGGCGCGCGTCAGCTTTCTTT. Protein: CASSPRGGRASAFF.

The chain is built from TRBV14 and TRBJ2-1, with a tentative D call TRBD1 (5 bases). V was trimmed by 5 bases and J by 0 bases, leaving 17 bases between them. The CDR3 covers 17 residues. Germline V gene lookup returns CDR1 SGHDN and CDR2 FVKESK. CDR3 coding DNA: TGTGCCAGCAGCTCAAGGGGCGGACGGAGCTCCTACAATGAGCAGTTCTTC. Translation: CASSSRGGRSSYNEQFF.

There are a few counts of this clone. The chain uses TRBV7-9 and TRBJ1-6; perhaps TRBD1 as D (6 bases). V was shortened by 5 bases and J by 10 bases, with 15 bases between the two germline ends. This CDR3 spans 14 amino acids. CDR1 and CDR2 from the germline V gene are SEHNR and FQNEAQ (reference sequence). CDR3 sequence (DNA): TGTGCCAGCAGCGTCCAGGGGCGAAAATCACCCCTCCACTTT. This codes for CASSVQGRKSPLHF.

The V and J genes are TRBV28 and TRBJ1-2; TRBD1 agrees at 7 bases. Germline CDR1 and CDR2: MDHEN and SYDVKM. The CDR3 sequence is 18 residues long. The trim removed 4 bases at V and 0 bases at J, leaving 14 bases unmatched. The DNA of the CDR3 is TGTGCCAGCAGTTCACCCCTCGGGACAGTTACAGCTAACTATGGCTACACCTTC. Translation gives CASSSPLGTVTANYGYTF.